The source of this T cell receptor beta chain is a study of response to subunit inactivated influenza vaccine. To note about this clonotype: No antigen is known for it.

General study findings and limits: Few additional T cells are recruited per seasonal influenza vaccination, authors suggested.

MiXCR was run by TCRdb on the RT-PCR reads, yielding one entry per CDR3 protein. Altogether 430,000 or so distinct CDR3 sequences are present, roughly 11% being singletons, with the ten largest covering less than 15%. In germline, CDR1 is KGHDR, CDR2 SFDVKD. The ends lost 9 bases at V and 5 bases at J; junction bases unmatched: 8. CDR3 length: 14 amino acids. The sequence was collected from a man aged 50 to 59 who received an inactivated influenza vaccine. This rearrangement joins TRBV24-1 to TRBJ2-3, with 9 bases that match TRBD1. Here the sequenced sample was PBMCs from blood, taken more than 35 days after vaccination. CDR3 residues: CATGGDRVGDTQYF. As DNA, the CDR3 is TGTGCCACCGGAGGGGACAGGGTGGGAGATACGCAGTATTTT.